This entry is about one TCR beta chain. The sample comes from a study of blood T cell repertoires in COVID-19. At the level of the study: Sites in the United States, Italy and Spain provided acute and convalescent COVID-19 samples. T cells, B-cell-depleted T cells, or PBMCs provided the cDNA or gDNA that served as material.

Only in-frame clones appear in the TCRdb table, and some are missing; sequencing was by immunoSEQ multiplex PCR. This sample yields about 310,000 clones, of which roughly 91% are seen a single time; 1% belongs to the top ten. The TCR sequence derives from a man in his forties or fifties with active or convalescent COVID-19. Sequencing used peripheral blood.

The CDR3 DNA reads TGTGCCAGCAGGGGCTGGGGGCAGGGCACTGAAGCTTTCTTT. Its protein product is CASRGWGQGTEAFF. V usage is TRBV2 and J usage is TRBJ1-1; perhaps TRBD1 as D (6 bases). This CDR3 has 14 amino acids. Germline lookup yields CDR1 SNHLY and CDR2 FYNNEI. With 6 bases removed from V and 4 bases from J, the gap between germline ends came to 15 bases. Full variable domain (rest looked up from reference TRBV2 and TRBJ1-1): EPEVTQTPSHQVTQMGQEVILRCVPISNHLYFYWYRQILGQKVEFLVSFYNNEISEKSEIFDDQFSVERPDGSNFTLKIRSTKLEDSAMYFCASRGWGQGTEAFFGQGTRLTVV.